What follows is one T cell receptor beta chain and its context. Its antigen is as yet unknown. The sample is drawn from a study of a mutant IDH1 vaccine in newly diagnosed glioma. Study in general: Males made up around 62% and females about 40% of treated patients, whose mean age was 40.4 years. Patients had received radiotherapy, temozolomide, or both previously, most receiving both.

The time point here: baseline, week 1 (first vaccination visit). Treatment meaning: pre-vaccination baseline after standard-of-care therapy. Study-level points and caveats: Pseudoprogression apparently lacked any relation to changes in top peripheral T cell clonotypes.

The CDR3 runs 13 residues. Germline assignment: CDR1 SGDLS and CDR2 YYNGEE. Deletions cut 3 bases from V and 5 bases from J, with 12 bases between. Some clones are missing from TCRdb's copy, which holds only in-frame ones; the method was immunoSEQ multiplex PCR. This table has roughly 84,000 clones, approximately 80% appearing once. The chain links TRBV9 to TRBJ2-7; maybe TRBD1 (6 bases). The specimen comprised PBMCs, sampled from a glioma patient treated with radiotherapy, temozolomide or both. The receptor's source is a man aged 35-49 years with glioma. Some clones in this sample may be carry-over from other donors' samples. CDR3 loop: CASSASGVHEQYF. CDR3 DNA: TGTGCCAGCAGCGCATCAGGGGTACACGAGCAGTACTTC.